This T cell receptor (beta chain) stems from a study of post-analysis software for immune sequencing data. Study details: Relapsing-remitting, secondary progressive and progressive-relapsing forms of multiple sclerosis all featured among disease courses.

The library was made from cDNA and included unique molecular identifiers. Input of about 0.9 to 10 million T cells yielded 450,000 to 550,000 cDNA molecules. One entry per CDR3 protein, called by TCRdb with MiXCR from the PCR reads. The repertoire includes 400,000 to 500,000 distinct CDR3 sequences, more than 30% of them detected once, and around 8% sits in the top ten. In germline, CDR1 is SEHNR, CDR2 FQNEAQ (reference sequence). J gave up 2 bases and V 5 bases, and 7 bases lay outside the gene matches. The CDR3 extends over 16 amino acids. Study-level points and caveats: TRBV segments more frequent in patients than in controls numbered five and included TRBV5-6, TRBV5-1 and TRBV20-1. Strong co-clustering by F measure was seen for same-batch samples. In multiple sclerosis, normalized Chao1 diversity was significantly below that of controls.

The table lists this clonotype with a few counts. Antigen specificity is unknown. The receptor was derived from a girl aged 2-15 years with multiple sclerosis. The V and J genes are TRBV7-9 and TRBJ1-4; 8 bases match TRBD1. Sample: blood. The CDR3 sequence is CASSTISGGTNEKLFF. The CDR3 DNA reads as TGTGCCAGCAGCACCATATCAGGGGGCACTAATGAAAAACTGTTTTTT.